Listed below are T cell receptor beta chains from one sample, sequenced in a study of cytomegalovirus exposure and HLA in healthy donors. TCRdb's table, derived via immunoSEQ multiplex PCR, lists solely in-frame clones and lacks some. Of 100,000 to 150,000 clones in the sample, 70% to 85% were seen once. Sample: PBMCs. The receptors shown here come from a woman between 50 and 59 years old in good health and CMV-seronegative. Both conserved end residues are part of each CDR3. D genes are given only for firm matches. For some rows the clone size is stated as once, few or many, or as a class when expanded; others skip it.

d_gene	j_gene	abundance	v_gene	CDR3nt	CDR3aa
NA	TRBJ1-2	few	TRBV9	TGTGCCAGCAGCGTAGGTCAGGTACCCTATGGCTACACCTTC	CASSVGQVPYGYTF
NA	TRBJ1-1	NA	TRBV19	TGTGCCAGTTCCAGGGTTTCGGAAGCTTTCTTT	CASSRVSEAFF
TRBD1	TRBJ2-1	NA	TRBV7-9	TGTGCCAGCAGTCCCGGGACAGGGTACTACAATGAGCAGTTCTTC	CASSPGTGYYNEQFF
TRBD1	TRBJ1-2	NA	TRBV19	TGTGCCAGTAGTATAGTCCCCTGGACAGGGGGGAACTATGGCTACACCTTC	CASSIVPWTGGNYGYTF
NA	TRBJ2-3	NA	TRBV28	TGTGCCAGCAGTTTAGATAGTGCCACAGATACGCAGTATTTT	CASSLDSATDTQYF
NA	TRBJ1-3	NA	TRBV9	TGTGCCAGCAGCGTAGAAACCTCGAGCTCTGGAAACACCATATATTTT	CASSVETSSSGNTIYF
NA	TRBJ2-7	NA	TRBV5-8	TGTGCCAGCAGGAAACTAACCGAGCAGTACTTC	CASRKLTEQYF
TRBD2	TRBJ2-5	few	TRBV5-5	TGTGCCAGCAGCGCGGGACTAGCGGGAGAGACCCAGTACTTC	CASSAGLAGETQYF
TRBD2	TRBJ2-2	NA	TRBV4-1	TGCGCCAGCAGCCAGGATAGCGGGAGGGTCATCGGGGAGCTGTTTTTT	CASSQDSGRVIGELFF
NA	TRBJ1-4	NA	TRBV27	TGTGCCATCCCCCACCGGACAGACGGTGAAAAACTGTTTTTT	CAIPHRTDGEKLFF
NA	TRBJ1-1	NA	TRBV28	TGTGCCAGCAGTTTTCCCCCAGGGTGGTCGATGAACACTGAAGCTTTCTTT	CASSFPPGWSMNTEAFF
TRBD1	TRBJ1-6	NA	TRBV19	TGTGCCAGTACCCCGACAGGGGACGGGGTAGGACCCCTCCACTTT	CASTPTGDGVGPLHF
TRBD1	TRBJ2-7	NA	TRBV6-5	TGTGCCAGCAGTAACCGGGACAGGTTCGCTGAGCAGTACTTC	CASSNRDRFAEQYF
NA	TRBJ2-4	NA	TRBV7-2	TGTGCCAGCAGCTTAAGGGGGGGGGATCAGTACTTC	CASSLRGGDQYF
NA	TRBJ1-2	NA	TRBV7-8	TGTGCCAGCAGCTTAGGAGTCGAAAGCTACTATGGCTACACCTTC	CASSLGVESYYGYTF
NA	TRBJ2-1	NA	TRBV11-1	TGTGCCAGCAACGTTTTTTACGGGGGCAATGAGCAGTTCTTC	CASNVFYGGNEQFF
NA	TRBJ2-5	few	TRBV4-3	TGCGCCAGCAGCCAAGGGTATGGCGGGATAGCGGAGACCCAGTACTTC	CASSQGYGGIAETQYF
NA	TRBJ2-7	once	TRBV5-4	TGTGCCAGCAGCCGGTCTAGCGAACAATACGAGCAGTACTTC	CASSRSSEQYEQYF
NA	TRBJ2-3	NA	TRBV30	TGTGCCTGGAGGACAGTGAGCACAGATACGCAGTATTTT	CAWRTVSTDTQYF
NA	TRBJ1-5	NA	TRBV10-3	TGTGCCATCAGTGCGACAGCAGATAGCAATCAGCCCCAGCATTTT	CAISATADSNQPQHF
TRBD2	TRBJ2-1	NA	TRBV19	TGTGCCAGTAGTAGGACTAGCGGCCATTCTTACAATGAGCAGTTCTTC	CASSRTSGHSYNEQFF
NA	TRBJ1-1	NA	TRBV29-1	TGCAGCGTTGGTCCCGGGGGGGCCCCCGACATGAACACTGAAGCTTTCTTT	CSVGPGGAPDMNTEAFF
TRBD1	TRBJ1-1	NA	TRBV18	TGTGCCAGCTCAAACACTCAGGGGGTGAACACTGAAGCTTTCTTT	CASSNTQGVNTEAFF
NA	TRBJ2-3	NA	TRBV15	TGTGCCACCAGCAGAGATTACCAAATAGGGGCTAGCACAGATACGCAGTATTTT	CATSRDYQIGASTDTQYF
TRBD2	TRBJ2-4	NA	TRBV19	TGTGCCAGTAGTATGCTAGCGGGAGAGTCGGACATTCAGTACTTC	CASSMLAGESDIQYF
TRBD1	TRBJ2-5	NA	TRBV10-3	TGTGCCATCAGTGATCCCGGACAGGGCTTGAAAGAGACCCAGTACTTC	CAISDPGQGLKETQYF
NA	TRBJ1-3	NA	TRBV19	TGTGCCTCAGGGGCCCACTGGATTGGAAACACCATATATTTT	CASGAHWIGNTIYF
TRBD1	TRBJ1-2	NA	TRBV5-1	TGCGCCAGCACTCCGGGACAGGGTTATGGCTACACCTTC	CASTPGQGYGYTF
TRBD2	TRBJ2-1	once	TRBV9	TGTGCCAGCAGCCCTCGGCGGGAGGCTTACAATGAGCAGTTCTTC	CASSPRREAYNEQFF
NA	TRBJ2-3	few	TRBV7-2	TGTGCCAGCAGCTTAGTTAGAAGCGGATTCACAGATACGCAGTATTTT	CASSLVRSGFTDTQYF
NA	TRBJ2-3	NA	TRBV4-1	TGCGCCAGCAGCCAAGATCGCCAGGGACTTAGCACAGATACGCAGTATTTT	CASSQDRQGLSTDTQYF
TRBD2	TRBJ2-3	NA	TRBV28	TGTGCCAGCAGTTTTTCGGTAGGAGCGGGAGGGCCTAGGACAGATACGCAGTATTTT	CASSFSVGAGGPRTDTQYF
NA	TRBJ2-3	once	TRBV5-6	TGTGCCAGCAGCGAGTGGACAACCAGCACAGATACGCAGTATTTT	CASSEWTTSTDTQYF
NA	TRBJ2-2	few	TRBV7-2	TGTGCCAGCGGCCAGGTCTCCGGGGAGCTGTTTTTT	CASGQVSGELFF
NA	TRBJ2-5	NA	TRBV5-6	TGTGCCAGCAGCCCGGTCGTGTCTCAAGAGACCCAGTACTTC	CASSPVVSQETQYF
TRBD1	TRBJ2-7	NA	TRBV19	TGTGCCAGTAGTACCGGGACAGGGGGCGAGCAGTACTTC	CASSTGTGGEQYF
NA	TRBJ2-7	few	TRBV7-9	TGTGCCAGCAGTTTCCCAGGAGGCTACGAGCAGTACTTC	CASSFPGGYEQYF
TRBD1	TRBJ2-5	NA	TRBV19	TGTGCCAGTAGTATGGACAGGGGGCGAGAGACCCAGTACTTC	CASSMDRGRETQYF
TRBD2	TRBJ2-5	few	TRBV28	TGTGCCAGCAGTTTAAGTACTAGCGCCCTTAGGGTGGAGACCCAGTACTTC	CASSLSTSALRVETQYF
NA	TRBJ1-1	many	TRBV6-1	TGTGCCAGCACCAGGGCAGAGAACACTGAAGCTTTCTTT	CASTRAENTEAFF
TRBD2	TRBJ2-7	NA	TRBV15	TGTGCCACCAGCAGTTCTAGCGGGAGGGCCGACTACGAGCAGTACTTC	CATSSSSGRADYEQYF
NA	TRBJ2-5	NA	TRBV7-9	TGTGCCAGCAGCCCACCATACAGGGTCGGAGAGACCCAGTACTTC	CASSPPYRVGETQYF
NA	TRBJ1-3	NA	TRBV7-9	TGTGCCAGCAACCTCCTACAGAACTCTGGAAACACCATATATTTT	CASNLLQNSGNTIYF
NA	TRBJ2-1	few	TRBV19	TGTGCCAGTAGTATAGTAACGGGTGGCGGACAGGAGCAGTTCTTC	CASSIVTGGGQEQFF
NA	TRBJ1-1	NA	TRBV28	TGTGCCACCCAATCGAACACTGAAGCTTTCTTT	CATQSNTEAFF
TRBD1	TRBJ1-1	NA	TRBV10-3	TGTGCCAGCGGACAGGGAGAAGGCACTGAAGCTTTCTTT	CASGQGEGTEAFF
NA	TRBJ2-7	NA	TRBV28	TGTGCCAGCAGTTTAAACGGGGACATCTATAGCTTC	CASSLNGDIYSF
TRBD1	TRBJ1-1	NA	TRBV5-1	TGCGCCAGCAGGCTGGGGGACAGTCGGAACACTGAAGCTTTCTTT	CASRLGDSRNTEAFF
TRBD2	TRBJ2-7	NA	TRBV7-9	TGTGCCAGCAGCTACGGACTAGCGGGAGCCTACGAGCAGTACTTC	CASSYGLAGAYEQYF
NA	TRBJ1-1	few	TRBV19	TGTGCCAGTAGTATGCGCGCCTACACTGAAGCTTTCTTT	CASSMRAYTEAFF
TRBD1	TRBJ1-4	NA	TRBV7-8	TGTGCCAGCAGCACGCGGGACAGTAAACATGAAAAACTGTTTTTT	CASSTRDSKHEKLFF
TRBD2	TRBJ2-3	few	TRBV19	TGTGCCAGTAGTCCAGCGGGAGACACAGATACGCAGTATTTT	CASSPAGDTDTQYF
NA	TRBJ1-2	NA	TRBV4-1	TGCGCCAGCAGCCGATTGGACACCGCTAACTATGGCTACACCTTC	CASSRLDTANYGYTF